Listed below are T cell receptor beta chains from one sample, sequenced in a study of blood T cell repertoires in COVID-19. Method: immunoSEQ multiplex PCR; TCRdb's copy keeps in-frame clones and lacks some. The profile shows fewer than 200,000 clones, approximately 86% of them singletons. The sequenced material came from PBMCs or T cells enriched from blood (not recorded which). The receptor set was obtained from a woman in her thirties or forties in a cohort exposed to, infected with or recovered from COVID-19 (not recorded which). The CDR3 runs from the conserved cysteine through the conserved F or W. A D gene is named only where the DNA matches it firmly. A row's size may be missing; if present it is once, few, many or a size class.

abundance,j_gene,d_gene,v_gene,CDR3aa,CDR3nt
once,TRBJ2-3,TRBD1,TRBV11-2,CASSKQGAQSDTQYF,TGTGCCAGCAGCAAACAGGGGGCGCAGTCAGATACGCAGTATTTT
.,TRBJ2-1,.,TRBV13,CASSVPGTEYNEQFF,TGTGCCAGCAGCGTACCCGGGACTGAGTACAATGAGCAGTTCTTC
.,TRBJ2-1,.,TRBV5-1,CASSLRGSSYNEQFF,TGCGCCAGCAGCTTAAGGGGTAGCTCCTACAATGAGCAGTTCTTC
.,TRBJ1-1,.,TRBV4-1,CASSQGREANTEAFF,TGCGCCAGCAGCCAAGGAAGGGAGGCGAACACTGAAGCTTTCTTT
.,TRBJ2-7,TRBD1,TRBV6-5,CASSTGTGLSYEQYF,TGTGCCAGCAGTACCGGGACAGGGCTATCCTACGAGCAGTACTTC
.,TRBJ2-2,TRBD2,TRBV19,CASSMASGENTGELFF,TGTGCCAGTAGTATGGCCAGCGGGGAGAACACCGGGGAGCTGTTTTTT
.,TRBJ2-3,TRBD1,TRBV15,CATSSTWDRGTDTQYF,TGTGCCACCAGCAGTACGTGGGACAGGGGAACAGATACGCAGTATTTT
.,TRBJ2-1,.,TRBV11-3,CASSLGWVGVQFF,TGTGCCAGCAGCTTAGGGTGGGTAGGGGTGCAGTTCTTC
.,TRBJ1-1,TRBD1,TRBV4-2,CASSGTGGTEAFF,TGTGCCAGCAGCGGGACAGGGGGGACTGAAGCTTTCTTT
.,TRBJ2-7,TRBD1,TRBV5-1,CASTAGQGQGEQYF,TGCGCCAGCACCGCCGGACAGGGGCAGGGCGAGCAGTACTTC
.,TRBJ2-3,TRBD1,TRBV7-2,CASSTSGQGPTDTQYF,TGTGCCAGCAGCACCAGCGGACAGGGCCCCACAGATACGCAGTATTTT
.,TRBJ1-1,.,TRBV29-1,CSVDRNTEAFF,TGCAGCGTTGACAGGAACACTGAAGCTTTCTTT
.,TRBJ1-5,TRBD1,TRBV2,CASRLDRGSNQPQHF,TGTGCCAGCAGATTAGACAGGGGTAGCAATCAGCCCCAGCATTTT
.,TRBJ1-1,.,TRBV3-1/TRBV3-2,CASSQDWGRTEAFF,TGTGCCAGCAGCCAAGATTGGGGGCGTACTGAAGCTTTCTTT
once,TRBJ1-5,TRBD1,TRBV7-8,CASSPRGPSNQPQHF,TGTGCCAGCAGCCCAAGGGGGCCGAGCAATCAGCCCCAGCATTTT
.,TRBJ2-1,.,TRBV12-5,CASAPRTDGNEQFF,TGTGCTAGTGCCCCCAGGACAGACGGGAATGAGCAGTTCTTC
once,TRBJ1-6,.,TRBV27,CASSLFISSPLHF,TGTGCCAGCAGTTTATTTATATCGTCACCCCTCCACTTT
few,TRBJ2-2,.,TRBV2,CASQYTGELFF,TGTGCCAGCCAATACACCGGGGAGCTGTTTTTT
.,TRBJ2-6,.,TRBV5-6,CASSHTVSGANVLTF,TGTGCCAGCAGCCATACGGTCTCTGGGGCCAACGTCCTGACTTTC
.,TRBJ2-1,.,TRBV9,CASSVAGPSGYNEQFF,TGTGCCAGCAGCGTAGCAGGCCCCTCGGGATACAATGAGCAGTTCTTC
.,TRBJ2-5,TRBD2,TRBV5-1,CASSLGSGGADQETQYF,TGCGCCAGCAGCTTGGGTAGCGGGGGGGCGGACCAAGAGACCCAGTACTTC
.,TRBJ2-7,.,TRBV20-1,CSVAVGDEQYF,TGCAGTGTTGCCGTTGGAGACGAGCAGTACTTC
medium-sized,TRBJ2-7,TRBD2,TRBV6-5,CASLSGSHEQYF,TGTGCCAGTCTAAGCGGGAGCCACGAGCAGTACTTC
few,TRBJ1-1,TRBD1,TRBV5-1,CASSLDRGVVNTEAFF,TGCGCCAGCAGCTTGGACAGGGGGGTGGTGAACACTGAAGCTTTCTTT
once,TRBJ1-1,.,TRBV2,CASSTGLLEAFF,TGTGCCAGCAGCACTGGACTTTTGGAAGCTTTCTTT
few,TRBJ1-4,.,TRBV25-1,CASRPGHINEKLFF,TGTGCCAGCCGTCCGGGACACATTAATGAAAAACTGTTTTTT
.,TRBJ2-5,.,TRBV28,CASSSSGVQETQYF,TGTGCCAGCAGTTCGTCGGGGGTCCAAGAGACCCAGTACTTC